This T cell receptor (beta chain) was obtained from a study of blood T cell repertoires in COVID-19. Study background: The samples span acute and convalescent COVID-19 from the United States, Italy and Spain. The cDNA or gDNA used as material had been derived from T cells, B-cell-depleted T cells, or PBMCs.

In the source study's methods: How many nucleated cells were present was estimated from reference gene primer amplification. Sequencing was performed with immunoSEQ multiplex PCR; in TCRdb, only in-frame clones are kept and a portion is missing. V and J calls plus clone size are reproduced from that table; the DNA served to infer D and trimming. The sample lists about 76,000 clones; roughly 85% were seen once. This TCR came from a man aged 30 to 39 with acute or convalescent COVID-19. The sample consisted of peripheral blood.

CDR3 DNA: TGCGCCAGCAGCCAGTTAGCGGGAAAGATCTACGAGCAGTACTTC. The encoded protein is CASSQLAGKIYEQYF. This chain joins TRBV4-3 and TRBJ2-7, with 8 bases aligning to TRBD2. Germline CDR1 reads LGHNA; CDR2 reads YSLEER. CDR3 length equals 15 residues. V shed 3 bases, J shed 3 bases, and the junction held 7 bases outside the gene matches.